What follows are 4 T cell receptor beta chains derived from one specimen sequenced in a study of cytomegalovirus exposure and HLA in healthy donors. Sequenced by immunoSEQ multiplex PCR; TCRdb stores in-frame clones only, minus some. This sample has under 350,000 clones, with 80% to 90% found just once. Sequenced material: PBMCs. The receptors were sampled from a woman under 30 in good health and CMV-seronegative.

The CDR3 sequence is CASSETVKETQYF. CDR3 coding DNA: TGCGCCAGCAGTGAAACAGTCAAAGAGACCCAGTACTTC. The chain couples TRBV10-1 to TRBJ2-5; D is ambiguous. The germline gives CDR1 WNHNN, CDR2 SYGVQD (reference sequence). V lost 3 bases, J lost 3 bases, and 8 bases lay in between. The CDR3 is 13 residues long.

The rearrangement joins TRBV7-8 to TRBJ2-1; 12 bases are shared with TRBD2. This CDR3 region has 15 residues. Germline trimming cut 1 base from V and 5 bases from J; bases unmatched to any gene: 0. Germline CDR1 is SGHVS and CDR2 is FQNEAQ. DNA for the CDR3: TGTGCCAGCAGCTTAGGACTAGCGGGGGACAATGAGCAGTTCTTC. Translated, it gives CASSLGLAGDNEQFF. The whole variable domain, filled in from reference TRBV7-8 and TRBJ2-1, reads GAGVSQSPRYKVAKRGQDVALRCDPISGHVSLFWYQQALGQGPEFLTYFQNEAQLDKSGLPSDRFFAERPEGSVSTLKIQRTQQEDSAVYLCASSLGLAGDNEQFFGPGTRLTVL.

This clone was seen a handful of times. Distinct nucleotide sequences in the sample also encode this CDR3. The genes are TRBV5-1 and TRBJ1-3, with a possible D match to TRBD1 (6 bases). Trimming took off 4 bases at V and 4 bases at J, with 12 bases between the two ends. Germline V gene data show CDR1 as SGHRS and CDR2 as YFSETQ. The CDR3 length is 14 residues. CDR3 in amino acids: CASSPQGTGNTIYF. CDR3 coding DNA: TGCGCCAGCAGCCCGCAGGGGACGGGAAACACCATATATTTT.

The V and J genes are TRBV6-1 and TRBJ2-7, with 7 bases aligning to TRBD1. CDR1 is MNHNS and CDR2 is SASEGT in the germline V gene. The CDR3 is 13 amino acids. V shed 9 bases, J shed 4 bases, and the junction held 9 bases outside the gene matches. CDR3 sequence (DNA): TGTGCCAGTGCCCGGACAGGAGAATACGAGCAGTACTTC. Amino acid sequence: CASARTGEYEQYF.